This T cell receptor beta chain comes out of a study of CD8+ T cells in alopecia areata. Study details: Skin was taken from approximately 6-12-month-old C3H/HeJ graft donors that had spontaneous alopecia and grafted onto approximately 6-10-week-old female C3H/HeJ mice.

Sorting used CD4, CD8alpha, NKG2D, NKG2ACE and other markers on pooled cutaneous lymph node cells. A note on this clone: Its antigen is undetermined. Mouse names are used for the genes. The CDR3 is cut off 4 residues early in the read; its end comes from the germline J gene. The same CDR3 is also encoded by other DNA sequences in this sample.

The CDR3 sequence is 14 residues long. V dropped 2 bases and J dropped 3; count of bases not matched to a gene: 1. Germline CDR1 NSQYPW, CDR2 LRSPGD (reference sequence). Findings and caveats of the study: Higher clonality than in normal scalp was seen in lesional scalp, especially alopecia totalis/universalis. Scalp sequencing also captures normal skin's resident alphabeta T cells. Patients shared TCRs less clearly than mice did, possibly for HLA-related reasons.

Reverse transcribed after extraction, RNA yielded cDNA as the sequencing template. Some clones are missing from TCRdb's copy, which holds only in-frame ones; the method was immunoSEQ multiplex PCR. This sample shows about 300,000 clones and no singletons; around 1.2% rests with the ten largest. The origin of this receptor is a C3H/HeJ mouse with alopecia areata. As its MHC haplotype, the strain has H2-k. The V gene is TRBV1, the J gene TRBJ2-3; the match to TRBD1 covers 8 bases. Sequences were obtained from CD4+ T cells sorted from a lymph node. CDR3 sequence: CTCSANRGAETLYF. CDR3 bases read: TGCACCTGCAGTGCAAACAGGGGGGCAGAA.